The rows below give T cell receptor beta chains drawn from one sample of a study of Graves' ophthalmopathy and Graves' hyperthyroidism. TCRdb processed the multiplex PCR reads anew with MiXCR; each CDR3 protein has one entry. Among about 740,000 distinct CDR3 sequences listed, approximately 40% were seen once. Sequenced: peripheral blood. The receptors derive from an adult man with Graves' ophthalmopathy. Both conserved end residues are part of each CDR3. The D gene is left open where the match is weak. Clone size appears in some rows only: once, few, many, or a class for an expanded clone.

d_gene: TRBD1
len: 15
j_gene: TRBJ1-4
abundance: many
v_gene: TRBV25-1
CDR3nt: TGTGCCAGCAGTGAAGCCGGGACAGGAGAGCAAAAACTGTTTTTT
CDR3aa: CASSEAGTGEQKLFF

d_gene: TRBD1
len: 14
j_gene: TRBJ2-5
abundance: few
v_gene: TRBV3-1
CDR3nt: TGTGCCAGCAGCCGAGACAGGGACATGGAGACCCAGTACTTC
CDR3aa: CASSRDRDMETQYF

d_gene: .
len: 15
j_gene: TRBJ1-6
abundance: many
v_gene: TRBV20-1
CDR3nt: TGCAGTGCTAGAGGGGCGACAGGCGGTAATTCACCCCTCCACTTT
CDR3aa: CSARGATGGNSPLHF

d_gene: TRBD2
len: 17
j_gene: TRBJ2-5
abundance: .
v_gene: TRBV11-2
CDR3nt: TGTGCCAGCAGCTTAACGCGACTAGCGGGGGGGCAAGAGACCCAGTACTTC
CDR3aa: CASSLTRLAGGQETQYF

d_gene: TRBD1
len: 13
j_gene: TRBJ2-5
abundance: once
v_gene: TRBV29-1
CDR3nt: TGCAGCGTTGGACGGGACAGGAGAGAGACCCAGTACTTC
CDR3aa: CSVGRDRRETQYF

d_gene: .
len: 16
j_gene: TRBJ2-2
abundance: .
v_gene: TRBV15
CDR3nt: TGTGCCACCAGCGGAAACTCAGTGCGAGTCACCGGGGAGCTGTTTTTT
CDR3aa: CATSGNSVRVTGELFF

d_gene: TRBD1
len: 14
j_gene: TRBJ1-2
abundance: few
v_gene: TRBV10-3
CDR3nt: TGTGCCAGCAGTTACCGACAGGGAAACTATGGCTACACCTTC
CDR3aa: CASSYRQGNYGYTF

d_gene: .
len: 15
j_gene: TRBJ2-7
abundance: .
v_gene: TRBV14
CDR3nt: TGTGCCAGCAGCCCCACACGGGGTGAAGGTACCGAGCAGTACTTC
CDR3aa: CASSPTRGEGTEQYF

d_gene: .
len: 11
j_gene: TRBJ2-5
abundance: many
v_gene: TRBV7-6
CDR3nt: TGTGCCAGCAGCTTAGTCTGGGATCTAAGCTTC
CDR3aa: CASSLVWDLSF

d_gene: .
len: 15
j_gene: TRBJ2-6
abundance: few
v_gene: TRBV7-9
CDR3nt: TGTGCCAGCAGTTTGGGTTGGGGTGGGGCCAACGTCCTGACTTTC
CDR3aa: CASSLGWGGANVLTF

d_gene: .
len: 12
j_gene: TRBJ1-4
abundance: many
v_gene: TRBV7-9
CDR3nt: TGTGCCAGCAGCTTAGCCCGCACCAAACTGTTTTTT
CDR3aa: CASSLARTKLFF

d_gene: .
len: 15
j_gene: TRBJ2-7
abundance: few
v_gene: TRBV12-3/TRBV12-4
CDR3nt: TGTGCCAGCAGTTCTAGTAGTGGCAGCTCCTACGAGCAGTACTTC
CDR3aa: CASSSSSGSSYEQYF

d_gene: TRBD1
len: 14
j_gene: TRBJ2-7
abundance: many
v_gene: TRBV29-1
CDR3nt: TGCAGCGCCCAACCGACAGGGAACTCCTACGAGCAGTACTTC
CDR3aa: CSAQPTGNSYEQYF

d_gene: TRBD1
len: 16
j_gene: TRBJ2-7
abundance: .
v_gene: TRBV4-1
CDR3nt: TGCGCCAGCAGCCAAGATCGACAGGGGGCATCCTACGAGCAGTACTTC
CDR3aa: CASSQDRQGASYEQYF

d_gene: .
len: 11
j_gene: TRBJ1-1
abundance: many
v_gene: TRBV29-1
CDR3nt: TGCAGCGTCGACATGAACACTGAAGCTTTCTTT
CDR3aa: CSVDMNTEAFF

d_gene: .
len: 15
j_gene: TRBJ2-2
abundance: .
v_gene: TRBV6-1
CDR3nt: TGTGCCAGCAGTGGCCTTTCCATGCAGGCCGGGGAGCTGTTTTTT
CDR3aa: CASSGLSMQAGELFF

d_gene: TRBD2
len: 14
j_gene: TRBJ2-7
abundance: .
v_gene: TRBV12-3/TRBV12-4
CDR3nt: TGTGCCAGCAGCTTAGGCCTCCCTAGCGGGGGGCCTGTTTTC
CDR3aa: CASSLGLPSGGPVF

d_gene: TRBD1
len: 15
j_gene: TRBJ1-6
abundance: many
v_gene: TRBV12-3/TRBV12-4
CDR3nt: TGTGCCAGCAGCGGAGCGACAGGGTATAATTCACCCCTCCACTTT
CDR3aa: CASSGATGYNSPLHF

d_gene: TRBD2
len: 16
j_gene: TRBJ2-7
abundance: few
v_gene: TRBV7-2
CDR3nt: TGTGCCAGCAGCTTAGTTGCTAGCGGGAGCACTAGCGAGCAGTACTTC
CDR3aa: CASSLVASGSTSEQYF

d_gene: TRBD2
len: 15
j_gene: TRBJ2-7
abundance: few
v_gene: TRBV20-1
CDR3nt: TGCAGTGCTCAGGACACTAGCGGGGGTTCCTACGAGCAGTACTTC
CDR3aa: CSAQDTSGGSYEQYF

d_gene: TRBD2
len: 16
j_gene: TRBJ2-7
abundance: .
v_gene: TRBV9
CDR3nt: TGTGCCAGCAGCGAGGGAGGGAGGGGAGCGGACTACGAGCAGTACTTC
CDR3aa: CASSEGGRGADYEQYF

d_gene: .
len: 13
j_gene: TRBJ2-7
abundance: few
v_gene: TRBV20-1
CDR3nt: TGCAGTGCTAGGACCGGGACCCCAGTCGAGCAGTACTTC
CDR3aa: CSARTGTPVEQYF

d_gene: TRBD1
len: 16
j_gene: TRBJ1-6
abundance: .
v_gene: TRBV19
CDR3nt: TGTGCCAGTAGCAAAGTCTCGACAGGGAGGAATTCACCCCTCCACTTT
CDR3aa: CASSKVSTGRNSPLHF

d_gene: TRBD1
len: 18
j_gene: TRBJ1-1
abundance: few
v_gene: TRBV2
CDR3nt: TGTGCCAGCAGCGGTCAGGGGGCGCGAGGGGGGGGGAACACTGAAGCTTTCTTT
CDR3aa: CASSGQGARGGGNTEAFF

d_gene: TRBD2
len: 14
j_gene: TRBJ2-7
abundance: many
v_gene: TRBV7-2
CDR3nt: TGTGCCAGCAGGCTGGGACTAGCGGGTTACGAGCAGTACTTC
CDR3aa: CASRLGLAGYEQYF

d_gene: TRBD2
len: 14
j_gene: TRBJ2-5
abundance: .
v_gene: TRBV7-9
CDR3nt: TGTGTCAGCAGCGTGACAAGCGGGAAAGAGACCCAGTACTTC
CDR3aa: CVSSVTSGKETQYF

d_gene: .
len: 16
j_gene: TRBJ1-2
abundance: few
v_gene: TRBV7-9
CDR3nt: TGTGCCAGCAGCTCTACCCGCGGGCCCAGGGTCTATGGCTACACCTTC
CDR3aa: CASSSTRGPRVYGYTF

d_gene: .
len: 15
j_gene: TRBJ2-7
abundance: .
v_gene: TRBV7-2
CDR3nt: TGTGCCAGCAGCCGAGGAGGACAATACTCCTACGAGCAGTACTTC
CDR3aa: CASSRGGQYSYEQYF

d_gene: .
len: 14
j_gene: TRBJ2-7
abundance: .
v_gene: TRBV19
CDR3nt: TGTGCCAGTAGTGACCGGCCTGGTACCTACGAGCAGTACTTC
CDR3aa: CASSDRPGTYEQYF

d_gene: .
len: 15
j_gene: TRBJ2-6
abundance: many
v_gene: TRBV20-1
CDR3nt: TGCAGTGCTAGAGGATGGGCAAGCGGGGCCAACGTCCTGACTTTC
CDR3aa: CSARGWASGANVLTF

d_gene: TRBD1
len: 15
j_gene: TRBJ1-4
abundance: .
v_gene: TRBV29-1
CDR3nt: TGCAGCGTTGAAGATGCCGGGACAGGGGGAGAAAAACTGTTTTTT
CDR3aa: CSVEDAGTGGEKLFF

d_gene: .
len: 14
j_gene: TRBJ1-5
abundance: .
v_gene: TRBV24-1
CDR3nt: TGTGCCACCAGTGACCCACGTACGGGTCAGCCCCAGCATTTT
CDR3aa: CATSDPRTGQPQHF

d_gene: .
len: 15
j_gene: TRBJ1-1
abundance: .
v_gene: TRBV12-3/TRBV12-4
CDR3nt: TGTGCCAGCAGTTTGGGACGGCTACGTGGCAGAGAAGCTTTCTTT
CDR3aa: CASSLGRLRGREAFF

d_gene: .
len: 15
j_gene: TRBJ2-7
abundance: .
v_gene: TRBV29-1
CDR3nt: TGCAGCGTTGAAGATGTAGGGGGGTACAGCTACGAGCAGTACTTC
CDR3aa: CSVEDVGGYSYEQYF

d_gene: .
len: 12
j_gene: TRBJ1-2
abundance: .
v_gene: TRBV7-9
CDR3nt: TGTGCCAGCAGCTTACATGGTGGAGGCTACACCTTC
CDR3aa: CASSLHGGGYTF

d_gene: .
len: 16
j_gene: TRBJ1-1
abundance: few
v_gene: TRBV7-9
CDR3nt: TGTGCCGGGGTCAGAGTTGGCCGGGGGGAGAACACTGAAGCTTTCTTT
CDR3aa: CAGVRVGRGENTEAFF

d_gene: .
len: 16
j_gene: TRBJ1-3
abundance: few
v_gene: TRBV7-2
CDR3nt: TGTGCCAGCAGCTTAGGAGGCGGGGGGTCTGGAAACACCATATATTTT
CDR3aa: CASSLGGGGSGNTIYF

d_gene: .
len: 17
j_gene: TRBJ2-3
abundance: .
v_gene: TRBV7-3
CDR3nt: TGTGCCAGCAGCCATACGGGGGCAGCGGGGAGCACAGATACGCAGTATTTT
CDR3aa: CASSHTGAAGSTDTQYF

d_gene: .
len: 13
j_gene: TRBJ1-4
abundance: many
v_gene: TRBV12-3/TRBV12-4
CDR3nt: TGTGCCAGCAGCCCGGACGGGAATGAAAAACTGTTTTTT
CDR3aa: CASSPDGNEKLFF

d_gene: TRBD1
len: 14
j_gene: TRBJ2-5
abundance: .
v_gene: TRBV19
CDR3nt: TGTGCCAGTAGTCCTCCGGGACAGCGGGAGACCCAGTACTTC
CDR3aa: CASSPPGQRETQYF

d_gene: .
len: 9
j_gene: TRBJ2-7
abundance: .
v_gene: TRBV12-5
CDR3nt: TGTGCTAGTGCGGGAGAGAGTCACTTC
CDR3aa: CASAGESHF

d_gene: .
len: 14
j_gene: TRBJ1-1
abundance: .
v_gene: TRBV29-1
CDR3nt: TGCAGCGGGAGGGACAATGGCCAGGGGAGTGAAGCTTTCTTT
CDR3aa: CSGRDNGQGSEAFF

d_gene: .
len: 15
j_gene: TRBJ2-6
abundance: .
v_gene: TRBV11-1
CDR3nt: TGTGCCAGCAGCGAGACAGACTCTGGGGCCAACGTCCTGACTTTC
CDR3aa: CASSETDSGANVLTF

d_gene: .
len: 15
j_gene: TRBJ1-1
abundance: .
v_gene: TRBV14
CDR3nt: TGTGCCAGCAGCCAAGTTAGGCCCGCTAGTACTGAAGCTTTCTTT
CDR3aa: CASSQVRPASTEAFF

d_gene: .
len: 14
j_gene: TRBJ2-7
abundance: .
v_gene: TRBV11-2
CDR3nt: TGTGCCAGCAGCTTAGAACAACAGACCTACGAGCAGTACTTC
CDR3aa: CASSLEQQTYEQYF

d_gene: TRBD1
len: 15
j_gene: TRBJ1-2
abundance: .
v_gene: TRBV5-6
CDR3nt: TGTGCCAGCAGCTTAACCGGGACAGGGGGCTATGGCTACACCTTC
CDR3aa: CASSLTGTGGYGYTF

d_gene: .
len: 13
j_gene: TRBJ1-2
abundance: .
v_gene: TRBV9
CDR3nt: TGTGCCAGCAGCGTAGGTGATGGCTATGGCTACACCTTC
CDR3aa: CASSVGDGYGYTF

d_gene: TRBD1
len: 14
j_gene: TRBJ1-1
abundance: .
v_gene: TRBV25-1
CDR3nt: TGTGCCAGCAGTCCCTATGTCAGGGGGCAGGAAGCTTTCTTT
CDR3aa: CASSPYVRGQEAFF

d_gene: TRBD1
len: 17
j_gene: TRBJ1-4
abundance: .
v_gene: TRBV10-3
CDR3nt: TGTGCCATCAGTGACTCGTTTCACGGGACAGAGGGTGAAAAACTGTTTTTT
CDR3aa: CAISDSFHGTEGEKLFF

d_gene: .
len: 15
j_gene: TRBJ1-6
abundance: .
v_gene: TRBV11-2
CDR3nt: TGTGCCAGCAGCCCCGGGACTGTTTATAATTCACCCCTCCACTTT
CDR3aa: CASSPGTVYNSPLHF

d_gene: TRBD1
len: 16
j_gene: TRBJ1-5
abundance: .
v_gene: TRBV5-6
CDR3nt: TGTGCCAGCAGCGCCGGGACAGGGGTTCGAGATCAGCCCCAGCATTTT
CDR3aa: CASSAGTGVRDQPQHF

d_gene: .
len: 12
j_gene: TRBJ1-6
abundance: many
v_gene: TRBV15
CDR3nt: TGTGCCACCAGCAGAGCCAACTCACCCCTCCACTTT
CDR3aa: CATSRANSPLHF